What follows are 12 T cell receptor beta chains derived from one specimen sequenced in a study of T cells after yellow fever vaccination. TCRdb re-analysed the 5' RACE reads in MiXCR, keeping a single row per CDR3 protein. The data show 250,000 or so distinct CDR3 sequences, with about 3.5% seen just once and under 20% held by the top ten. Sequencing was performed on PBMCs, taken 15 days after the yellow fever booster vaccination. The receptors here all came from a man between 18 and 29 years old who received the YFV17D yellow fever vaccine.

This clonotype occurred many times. This CDR3 reads CASSVQSDTGELFF. CDR3 bases: TGCGCCAGCAGCGTGCAAAGCGACACCGGGGAGCTGTTTTTT. V gene TRBV5-1 combines with J gene TRBJ2-2; no reliable D call. The CDR3 loop spans 14 amino acids. CDR1 and CDR2 (germline): SGHRS, YFSETQ. V shed 4 bases and J shed 3 bases, with 10 bases lying between them.

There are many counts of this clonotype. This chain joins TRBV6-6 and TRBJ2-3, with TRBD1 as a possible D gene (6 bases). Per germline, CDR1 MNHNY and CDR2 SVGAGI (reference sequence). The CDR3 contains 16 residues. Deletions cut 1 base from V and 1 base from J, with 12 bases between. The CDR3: CASSYYRVTGTDTQYF. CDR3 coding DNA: TGTGCCAGCAGTTACTACAGGGTAACCGGCACAGATACGCAGTATTTT.

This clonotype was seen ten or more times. The CDR3 loop reads CASSLGLAGSGQETQYF. In DNA, the CDR3 is TGCGCCAGCAGCTTGGGGCTAGCGGGGAGTGGGCAAGAGACCCAGTACTTC. The V and J genes are TRBV5-1 and TRBJ2-5; TRBD2 agrees at 9 bases. The germline CDR1 and CDR2 sequences are SGHRS and YFSETQ. The CDR3 runs 17 residues. V was clipped by 0 bases and J by 2 bases; unmatched bases: 8.

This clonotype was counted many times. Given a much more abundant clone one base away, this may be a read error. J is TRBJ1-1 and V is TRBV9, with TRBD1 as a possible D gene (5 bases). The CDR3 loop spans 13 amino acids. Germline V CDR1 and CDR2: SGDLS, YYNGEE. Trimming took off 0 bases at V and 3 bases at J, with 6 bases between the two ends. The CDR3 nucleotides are TGTGCCAGCAGCGTAGGGGGGGACACTGAAGCTTTCTTT. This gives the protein CASSVGGDTEAFF. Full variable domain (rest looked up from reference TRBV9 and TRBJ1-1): DSGVTQTPKHLITATGQRVTLRCSPRSGDLSVYWYQQSLDQGLQFLIQYYNGEERAKGNILERFSAQQFPDLHSELNLSSLELGDSALYFCASSVGGDTEAFFGQGTRLTVV.

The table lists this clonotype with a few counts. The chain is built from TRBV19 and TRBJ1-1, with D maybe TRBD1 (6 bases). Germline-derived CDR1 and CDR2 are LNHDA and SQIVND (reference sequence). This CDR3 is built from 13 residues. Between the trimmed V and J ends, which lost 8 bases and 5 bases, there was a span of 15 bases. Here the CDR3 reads CASFNRVRTEAFF. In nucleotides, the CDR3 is TGTGCCAGTTTTAACAGGGTTCGAACTGAAGCTTTCTTT.

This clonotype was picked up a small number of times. CDR3 sequence (DNA): TGTGCCAGCAGTGAAGGGTGGCGCTGGTATGGCTACACCTTC. It translates to CASSEGWRWYGYTF. V gene TRBV6-1 combines with J gene TRBJ1-2, with no clear D. CDR1 is MNHNS and CDR2 is SASEGT in the germline V gene. Trimming took off 1 base at V and 5 bases at J, with 11 bases between the two ends. The CDR3 runs 14 residues.

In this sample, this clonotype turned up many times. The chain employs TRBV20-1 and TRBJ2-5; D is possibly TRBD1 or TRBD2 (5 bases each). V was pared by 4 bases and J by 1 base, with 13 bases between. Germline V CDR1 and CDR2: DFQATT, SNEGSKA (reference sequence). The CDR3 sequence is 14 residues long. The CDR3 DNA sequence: TGCAGTGCTACTCCAACGAGGGGCCAAGAGACCCAGTACTTC. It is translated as CSATPTRGQETQYF.

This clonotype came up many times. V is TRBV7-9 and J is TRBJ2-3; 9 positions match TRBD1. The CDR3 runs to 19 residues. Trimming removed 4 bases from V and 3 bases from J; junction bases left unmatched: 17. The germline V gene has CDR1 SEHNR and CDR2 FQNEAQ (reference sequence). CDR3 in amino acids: CASSSRIIRTGEGTDTQYF. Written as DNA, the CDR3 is TGTGCCAGCAGCTCCCGTATAATTAGGACAGGGGAGGGTACAGATACGCAGTATTTT.

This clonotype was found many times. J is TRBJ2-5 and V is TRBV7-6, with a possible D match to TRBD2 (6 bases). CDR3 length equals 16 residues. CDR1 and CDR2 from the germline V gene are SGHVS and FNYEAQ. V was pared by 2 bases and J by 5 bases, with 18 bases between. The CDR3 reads CASSLTRGGAWETQYF. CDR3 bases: TGTGCCAGCAGCTTAACTCGGGGAGGCGCCTGGGAGACCCAGTACTTC.

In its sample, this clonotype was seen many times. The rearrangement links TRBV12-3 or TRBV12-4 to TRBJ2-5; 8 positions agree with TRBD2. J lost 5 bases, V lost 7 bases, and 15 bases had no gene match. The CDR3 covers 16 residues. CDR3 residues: CASTFSHLAGGETQYF. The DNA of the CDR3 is TGTGCCAGCACCTTCTCGCACCTAGCGGGCGGGGAGACCCAGTACTTC.

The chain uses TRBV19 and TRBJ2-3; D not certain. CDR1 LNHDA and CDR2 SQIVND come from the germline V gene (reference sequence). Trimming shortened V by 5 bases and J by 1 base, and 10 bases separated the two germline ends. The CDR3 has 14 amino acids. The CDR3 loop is CASSGNLRTDTQYF. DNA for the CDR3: TGTGCCAGTAGTGGTAACCTTCGCACAGATACGCAGTATTTT.

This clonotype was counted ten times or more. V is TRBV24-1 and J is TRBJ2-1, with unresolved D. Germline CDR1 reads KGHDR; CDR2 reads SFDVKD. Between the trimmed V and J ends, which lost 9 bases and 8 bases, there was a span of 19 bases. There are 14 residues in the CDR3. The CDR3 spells CATVTGLQRDEQFF. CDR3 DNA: TGTGCCACCGTTACTGGCCTCCAAAGGGATGAGCAGTTCTTC.